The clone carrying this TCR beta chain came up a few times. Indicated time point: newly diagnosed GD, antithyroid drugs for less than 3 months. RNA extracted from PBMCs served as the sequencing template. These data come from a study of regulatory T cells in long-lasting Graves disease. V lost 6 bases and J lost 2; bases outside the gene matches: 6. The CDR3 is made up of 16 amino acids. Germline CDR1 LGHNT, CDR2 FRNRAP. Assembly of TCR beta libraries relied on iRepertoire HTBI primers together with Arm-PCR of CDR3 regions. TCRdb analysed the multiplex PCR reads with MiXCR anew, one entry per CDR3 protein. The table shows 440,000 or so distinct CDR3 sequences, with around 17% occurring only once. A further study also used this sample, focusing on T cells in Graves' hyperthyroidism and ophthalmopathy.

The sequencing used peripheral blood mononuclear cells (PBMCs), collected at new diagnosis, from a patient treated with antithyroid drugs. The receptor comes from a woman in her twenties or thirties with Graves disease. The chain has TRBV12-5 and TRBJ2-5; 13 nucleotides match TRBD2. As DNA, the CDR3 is TGTGCTAGTGGCCTGGGACTAGCGGGATCACAAGAGACCCAGTACTTC. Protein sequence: CASGLGLAGSQETQYF. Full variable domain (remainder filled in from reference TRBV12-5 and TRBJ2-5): DARVTQTPRHKVTEMGQEVTMRCQPILGHNTVFWYRQTMMQGLELLAYFRNRAPLDDSGMPKDRFSAEMPDATLATLKIQPSEPRDSAVYFCASGLGLAGSQETQYFGPGTRLLVL.